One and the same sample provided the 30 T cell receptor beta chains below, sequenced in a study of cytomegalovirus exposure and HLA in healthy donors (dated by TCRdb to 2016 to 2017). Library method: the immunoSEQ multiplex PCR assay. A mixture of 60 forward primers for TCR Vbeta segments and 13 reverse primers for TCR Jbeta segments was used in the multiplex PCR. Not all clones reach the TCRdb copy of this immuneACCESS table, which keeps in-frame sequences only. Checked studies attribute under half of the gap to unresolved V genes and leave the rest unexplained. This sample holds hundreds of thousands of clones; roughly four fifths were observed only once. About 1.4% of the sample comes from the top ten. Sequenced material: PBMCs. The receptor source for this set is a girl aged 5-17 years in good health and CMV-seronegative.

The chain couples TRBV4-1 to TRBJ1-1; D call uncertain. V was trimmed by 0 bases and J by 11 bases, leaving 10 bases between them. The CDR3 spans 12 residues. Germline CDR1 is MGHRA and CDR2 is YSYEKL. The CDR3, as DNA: TGCGCCAGCAGCCAAGACGCGGGGAATGCTTTCTTT. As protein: CASSQDAGNAFF.

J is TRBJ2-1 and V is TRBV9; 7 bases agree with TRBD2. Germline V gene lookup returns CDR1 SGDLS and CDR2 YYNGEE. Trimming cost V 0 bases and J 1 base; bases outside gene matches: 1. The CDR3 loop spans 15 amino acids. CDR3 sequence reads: CASSVEAGSYNEQFF. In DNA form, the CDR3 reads TGTGCCAGCAGCGTAGAAGCGGGGTCCTACAATGAGCAGTTCTTC.

CDR3 amino acids: CATSRDHRVAYEQYF. CDR3 coding DNA: TGTGCCACCAGCAGAGATCACAGGGTTGCCTACGAGCAGTACTTC. The chain carries TRBV15 and TRBJ2-7, with a possible D match to TRBD1 (6 bases). The CDR3 is 15 amino acids. Trimming removed 0 bases at V and 2 bases at J, with 11 bases between. Germline V gives CDR1 LNHNV, CDR2 YYDKDF (reference sequence).

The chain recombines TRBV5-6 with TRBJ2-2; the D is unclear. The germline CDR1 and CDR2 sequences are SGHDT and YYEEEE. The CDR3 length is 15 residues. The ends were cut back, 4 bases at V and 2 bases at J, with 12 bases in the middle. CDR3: CASSRWAPNTGELFF. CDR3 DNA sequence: TGTGCCAGCAGCCGCTGGGCCCCAAACACCGGGGAGCTGTTTTTT.

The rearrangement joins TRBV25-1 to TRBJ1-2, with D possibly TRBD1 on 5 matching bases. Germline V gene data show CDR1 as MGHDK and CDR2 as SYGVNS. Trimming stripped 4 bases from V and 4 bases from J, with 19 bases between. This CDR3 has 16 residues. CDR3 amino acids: CASSGVGGDVGYGYTF. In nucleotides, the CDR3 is TGTGCCAGCAGTGGGGTAGGAGGGGATGTTGGCTATGGCTACACCTTC.

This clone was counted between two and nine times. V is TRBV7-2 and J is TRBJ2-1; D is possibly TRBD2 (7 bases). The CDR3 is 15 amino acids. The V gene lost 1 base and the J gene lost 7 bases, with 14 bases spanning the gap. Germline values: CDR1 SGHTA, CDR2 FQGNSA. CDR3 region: CASSLEGGAGNEQFF. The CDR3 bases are TGTGCCAGCAGCTTAGAGGGGGGGGCGGGTAATGAGCAGTTCTTC. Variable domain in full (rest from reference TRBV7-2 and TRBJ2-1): GAGVSQSPSNKVTEKGKDVELRCDPISGHTALYWYRQSLGQGLEFLIYFQGNSAPDKSGLPSDRFSAERTGGSVSTLTIQRTQQEDSAVYLCASSLEGGAGNEQFFGPGTRLTVL.

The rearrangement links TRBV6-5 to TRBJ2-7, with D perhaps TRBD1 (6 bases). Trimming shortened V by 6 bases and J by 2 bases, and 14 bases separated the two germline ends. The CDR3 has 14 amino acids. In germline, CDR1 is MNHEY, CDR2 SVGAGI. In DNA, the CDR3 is TGTGCCAGCAGGGGGACATTTACGACCTACGAGCAGTACTTC. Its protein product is CASRGTFTTYEQYF.

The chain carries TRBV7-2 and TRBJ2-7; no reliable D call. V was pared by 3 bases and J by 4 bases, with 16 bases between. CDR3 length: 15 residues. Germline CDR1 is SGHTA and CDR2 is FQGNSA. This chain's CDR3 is CASSFDGDPNYEQYF. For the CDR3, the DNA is TGTGCCAGCAGCTTCGACGGAGACCCGAATTACGAGCAGTACTTC.

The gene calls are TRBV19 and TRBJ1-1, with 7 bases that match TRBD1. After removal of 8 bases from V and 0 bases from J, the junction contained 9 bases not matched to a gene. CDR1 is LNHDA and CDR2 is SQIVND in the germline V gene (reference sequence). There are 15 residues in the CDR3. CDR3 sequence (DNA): TGTGCCAGTGTTCCCCTAGGGGGCCTGAACACTGAAGCTTTCTTT. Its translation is CASVPLGGLNTEAFF.

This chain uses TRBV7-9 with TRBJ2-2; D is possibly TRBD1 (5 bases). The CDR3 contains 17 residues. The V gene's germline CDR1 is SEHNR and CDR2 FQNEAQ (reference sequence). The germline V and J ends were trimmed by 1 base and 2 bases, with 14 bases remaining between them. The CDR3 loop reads CASSLGGRATNTGELFF. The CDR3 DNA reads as TGTGCCAGCAGCTTAGGGGGCCGAGCCACTAACACCGGGGAGCTGTTTTTT.

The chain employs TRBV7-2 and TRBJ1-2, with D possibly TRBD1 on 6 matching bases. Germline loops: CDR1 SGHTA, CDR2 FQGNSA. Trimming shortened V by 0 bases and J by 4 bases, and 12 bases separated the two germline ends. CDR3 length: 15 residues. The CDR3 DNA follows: TGTGCCAGCAGCTTAGCGGCAGGGGAGGGCTATGGCTACACCTTC. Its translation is CASSLAAGEGYGYTF.

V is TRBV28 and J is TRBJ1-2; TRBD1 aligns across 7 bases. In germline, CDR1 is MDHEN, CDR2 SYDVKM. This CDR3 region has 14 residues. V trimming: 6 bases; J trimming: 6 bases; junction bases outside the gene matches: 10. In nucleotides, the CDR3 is TGTGCCAGCAGACGGAGGGGGCGCGGGAATGGCTACACCTTC. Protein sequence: CASRRRGRGNGYTF.

This CDR3 is CASSDRVSYEQYF. The DNA of the CDR3 is TGTGCCAGCAGCGACAGGGTGTCCTACGAGCAGTACTTC. This sequence joins TRBV5-8 and TRBJ2-7; the match to TRBD1 covers 7 bases. Germline V lookup: CDR1 SGHTS, CDR2 YDEGEE. Losses at the gene ends were 4 bases for V and 1 base for J; bases not matched to a gene: 2. The CDR3 length is 13 residues.

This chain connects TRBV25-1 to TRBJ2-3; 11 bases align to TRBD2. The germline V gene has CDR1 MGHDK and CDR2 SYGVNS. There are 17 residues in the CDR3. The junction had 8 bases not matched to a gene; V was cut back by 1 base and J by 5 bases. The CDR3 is CASSESRLAGILDTQYF. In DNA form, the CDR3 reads TGTGCCAGCAGTGAATCCAGACTAGCGGGGATTTTAGATACGCAGTATTTT. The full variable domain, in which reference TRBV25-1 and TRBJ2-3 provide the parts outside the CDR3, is EADIYQTPRYLVIGTGKKITLECSQTMGHDKMYWYQQDPGMELHLIHYSYGVNSTEKGDLSSESTVSRIRTEHFPLTLESARPSHTSQYLCASSESRLAGILDTQYFGPGTRLTVL.

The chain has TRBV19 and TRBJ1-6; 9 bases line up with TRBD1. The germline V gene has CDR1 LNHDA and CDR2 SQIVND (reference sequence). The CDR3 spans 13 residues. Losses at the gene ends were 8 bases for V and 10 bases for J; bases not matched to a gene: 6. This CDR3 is CASSDRGGSPLHF. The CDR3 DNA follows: TGTGCCAGTTCGGACAGGGGCGGCTCACCCCTCCACTTT.

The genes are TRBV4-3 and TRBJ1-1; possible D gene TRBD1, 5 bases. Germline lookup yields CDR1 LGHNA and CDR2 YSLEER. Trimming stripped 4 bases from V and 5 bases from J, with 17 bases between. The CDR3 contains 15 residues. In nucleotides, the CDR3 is TGCGCCAGCAGCCGAGAGACGGGGGTAGGGACTGAAGCTTTCTTT. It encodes CASSRETGVGTEAFF.

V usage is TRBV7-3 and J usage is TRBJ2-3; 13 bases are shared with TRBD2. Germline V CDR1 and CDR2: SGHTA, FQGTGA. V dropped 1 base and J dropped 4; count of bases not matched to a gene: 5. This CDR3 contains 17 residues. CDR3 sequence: CASSLIPTSGRSDTQYF. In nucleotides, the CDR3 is TGTGCCAGCAGCTTAATTCCGACTAGCGGGAGGTCAGATACGCAGTATTTT.

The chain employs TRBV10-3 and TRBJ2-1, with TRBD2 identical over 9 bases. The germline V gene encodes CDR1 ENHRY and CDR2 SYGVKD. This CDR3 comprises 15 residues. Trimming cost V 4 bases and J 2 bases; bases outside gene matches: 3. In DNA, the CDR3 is TGTGCCATCAGTGCCAGCGGGGGGACCTACAATGAGCAGTTCTTC. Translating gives CAISASGGTYNEQFF.

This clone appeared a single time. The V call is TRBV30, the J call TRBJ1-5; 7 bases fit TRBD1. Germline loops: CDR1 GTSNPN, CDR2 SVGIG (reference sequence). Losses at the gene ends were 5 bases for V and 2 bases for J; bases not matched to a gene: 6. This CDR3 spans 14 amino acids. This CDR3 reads CAWSRGGGNQPQHF. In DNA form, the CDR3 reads TGTGCCTGGTCCCGAGGGGGCGGCAATCAGCCCCAGCATTTT.

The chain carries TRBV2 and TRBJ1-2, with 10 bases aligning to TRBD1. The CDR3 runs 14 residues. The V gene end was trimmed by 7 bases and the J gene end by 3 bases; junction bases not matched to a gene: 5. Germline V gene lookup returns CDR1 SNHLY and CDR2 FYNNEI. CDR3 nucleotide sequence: TGTGCCAGCAATGAGGGACAGGGGCACTATGGCTACACCTTC. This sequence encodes CASNEGQGHYGYTF.

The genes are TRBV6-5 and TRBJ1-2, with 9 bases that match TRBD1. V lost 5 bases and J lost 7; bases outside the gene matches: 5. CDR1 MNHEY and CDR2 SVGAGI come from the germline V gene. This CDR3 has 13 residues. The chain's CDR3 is CASSDRDRAGYTF. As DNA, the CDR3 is TGTGCCAGCAGTGACCGGGACAGGGCTGGCTACACCTTC.

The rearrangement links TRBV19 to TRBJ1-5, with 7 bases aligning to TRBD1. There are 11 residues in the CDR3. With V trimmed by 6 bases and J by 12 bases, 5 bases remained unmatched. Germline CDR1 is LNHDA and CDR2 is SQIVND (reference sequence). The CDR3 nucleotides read TGTGCCAGTAGCTCGGACAGGAACCAGCATTTT. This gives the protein CASSSDRNQHF.

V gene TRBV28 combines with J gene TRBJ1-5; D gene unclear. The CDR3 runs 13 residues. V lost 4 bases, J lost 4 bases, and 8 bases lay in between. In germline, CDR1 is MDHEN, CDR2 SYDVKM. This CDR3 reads CASSSQINQPQHF. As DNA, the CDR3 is TGTGCCAGCAGTTCACAGATTAATCAGCCCCAGCATTTT.

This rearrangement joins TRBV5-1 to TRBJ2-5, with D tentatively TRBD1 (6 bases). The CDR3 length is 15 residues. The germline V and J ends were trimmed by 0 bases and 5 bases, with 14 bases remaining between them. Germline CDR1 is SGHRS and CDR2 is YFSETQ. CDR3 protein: CASSLGGRFMETQYF. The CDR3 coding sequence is TGCGCCAGCAGCTTGGGGGGGCGTTTTATGGAGACCCAGTACTTC.

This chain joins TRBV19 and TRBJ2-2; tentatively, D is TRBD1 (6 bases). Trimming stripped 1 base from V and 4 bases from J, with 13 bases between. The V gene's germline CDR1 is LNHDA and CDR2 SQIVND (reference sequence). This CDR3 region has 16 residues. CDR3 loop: CASSIVGGAGTGELFF. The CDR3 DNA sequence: TGTGCCAGTAGTATAGTAGGGGGAGCTGGCACCGGGGAGCTGTTTTTT.

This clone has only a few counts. In nucleotides, the CDR3 is TGCGCCAGCAGCTTGGGGACAGGGTCTGGAAACACCATATATTTT. As protein: CASSLGTGSGNTIYF. The chain joins TRBV5-1 to TRBJ1-3; TRBD1 matches at 8 bases. CDR1 and CDR2 from the germline V gene are SGHRS and YFSETQ. The junction had 0 bases not matched to a gene; V was cut back by 0 bases and J by 1 base. CDR3 length: 15 amino acids.

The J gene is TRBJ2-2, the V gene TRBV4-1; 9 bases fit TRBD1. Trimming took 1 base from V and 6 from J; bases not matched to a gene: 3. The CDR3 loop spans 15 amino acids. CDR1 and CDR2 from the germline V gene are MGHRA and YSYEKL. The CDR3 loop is CASSQGRTGAGELFF. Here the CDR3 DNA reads TGCGCCAGCAGCCAAGGACGGACAGGGGCCGGGGAGCTGTTTTTT.

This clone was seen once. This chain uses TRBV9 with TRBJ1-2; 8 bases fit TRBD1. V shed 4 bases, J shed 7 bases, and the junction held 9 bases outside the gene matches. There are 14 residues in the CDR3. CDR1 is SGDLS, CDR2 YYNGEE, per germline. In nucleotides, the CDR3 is TGTGCCAGCAGCAAGGACAGGGAAAGAAGTGGCTACACCTTC. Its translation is CASSKDRERSGYTF.

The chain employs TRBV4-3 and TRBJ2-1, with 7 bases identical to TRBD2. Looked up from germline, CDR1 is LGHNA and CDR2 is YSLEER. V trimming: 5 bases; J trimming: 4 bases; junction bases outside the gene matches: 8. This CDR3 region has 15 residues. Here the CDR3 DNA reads TGCGCCAGCAGCTCCTGGACTAGTGAGTACAATGAGCAGTTCTTC. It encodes CASSSWTSEYNEQFF.

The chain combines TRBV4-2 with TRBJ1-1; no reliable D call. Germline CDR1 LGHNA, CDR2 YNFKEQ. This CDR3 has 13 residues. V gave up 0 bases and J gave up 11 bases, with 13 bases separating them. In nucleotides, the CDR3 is TGTGCCAGCAGCCAAGAATCCCGGGGTGAGGCTTTCTTT. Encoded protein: CASSQESRGEAFF.